These T cell receptor beta chains were read from a single sample in a study of T cell repertoires in cytomegalovirus infection. From the reads, TCRdb called clonotypes with MiXCR, one entry per CDR3 protein. The repertoire holds some 300,000 distinct CDR3 sequences, roughly a tenth seen once, with 2% to 3% in the top ten. The sequenced sample consisted of PBMCs. These receptors were taken from a human donor in good health (CMV status not recorded). Some clones in this sample may be carry-over from other donors' samples. The CDR3 runs from the conserved cysteine through the conserved F or W. D genes are given only for firm matches. A clone size is listed for some rows: how often the clone was seen (once, few, many), or a class if it is expanded.

d_call	v_call	j_call	clone_size	cdr3_nt	cdr3_aa
TRBD1	TRBV4-1	TRBJ2-7	many	TGCGCCAGCAGCCAAGGGGGACAGTTCTTTTCCTACGAGCAGTACTTC	CASSQGGQFFSYEQYF
NA	TRBV20-1	TRBJ1-5	NA	TGCAGTGCTAGGCAAATGATGGGGGCTAGCAATCAGCCCCAGCATTTT	CSARQMMGASNQPQHF
NA	TRBV6-4	TRBJ1-1	NA	TGTGCCAGCAGCAACACGGGACAAACTGAAGCTTTCTTT	CASSNTGQTEAFF
NA	TRBV10-3	TRBJ1-3	many	TGTGCCATCAGTGAGAGTCGGCGCCCCGCTGGAAACACCATATATTTT	CAISESRRPAGNTIYF
TRBD1	TRBV20-1	TRBJ2-3	NA	TGCAGTGCTAGACCCACAGGGGCCGGAACCACAGATACGCAGTATTTT	CSARPTGAGTTDTQYF
TRBD1	TRBV12-3/TRBV12-4	TRBJ1-1	NA	TGTGCCAGCAGGATACAGGGGGCCGCTGAAGCTTTCTTT	CASRIQGAAEAFF
NA	TRBV28	TRBJ2-3	many	TGTGCCAGCAGGCCCACTTCATACGGGACAAGGGGGACCTCAGATACGCAGTATTTT	CASRPTSYGTRGTSDTQYF
TRBD2	TRBV29-1	TRBJ2-3	many	TGCAGCGTCAACGGGGGGGGCACAGATACGCAGTATTTT	CSVNGGGTDTQYF
TRBD1	TRBV6-2/TRBV6-3	TRBJ1-6	many	TGTGCCAGCAGACTAGCCGGGACAGATAATTCACCCCTCCACTTT	CASRLAGTDNSPLHF
TRBD1	TRBV9	TRBJ2-1	NA	TGTGCCAGCAGCGTAGACGGGAGCAGGGGGCATGAGCAGTTCTTC	CASSVDGSRGHEQFF
TRBD1	TRBV10-3	TRBJ2-4	many	TGTGCCTGCGGGACAGGGGTCAAAAACATTCAGTACTTC	CACGTGVKNIQYF
TRBD2	TRBV20-1	TRBJ2-5	many	TGCAGTGCTAGAGATCCGAGTAGCGGGCCCCAAGAGACCCAGTACTTC	CSARDPSSGPQETQYF
NA	TRBV7-2	TRBJ2-7	many	TGTGCCAGCAGCTTAGATTGGGGGGCGGCCGAGCAGTACTTC	CASSLDWGAAEQYF
NA	TRBV19	TRBJ2-1	many	TGTGCCAGTAGTATCACCGCCCAGGGTATGAATGAGCAGTTCTTC	CASSITAQGMNEQFF
NA	TRBV7-9	TRBJ1-2	many	TGTGCCAGCAGGCCGAACTTCTATGGCTACACCTTC	CASRPNFYGYTF
NA	TRBV18	TRBJ1-4	many	TGTGCCAGCTCACTGGGCCGCGAGGGAAACGAAAAACTGTTTTTT	CASSLGREGNEKLFF
NA	TRBV28	TRBJ2-5	many	TGTGCCAGCAGGGACAGAATGGTTCAAGAGACCCAGTACTTC	CASRDRMVQETQYF
TRBD2	TRBV27	TRBJ2-5	few	TGTGCCAGCAGTCACCGGGGACTAGCCCAAGAGACCCAGTACTTC	CASSHRGLAQETQYF